This is a list of T cell receptor beta chains from one sample in a study of CD8+ T cells in alopecia areata. Clones were read by immunoSEQ multiplex PCR, and TCRdb kept only the in-frame ones, dropping some. This table holds 150,000 to 200,000 clones, roughly 70% found once. Material: CD8+ T cells sorted from blood, obtained at week 0. The origin of the receptors is a human donor with alopecia areata. The CDR3 runs from the conserved cysteine through the conserved F or W. D genes are given only for firm matches. The size of a clone is reported for some rows only, either as once, few or many, or as a class for expanded clones.

d_call clone_size cdr3_length j_call v_call cdr3_aa
TRBD1 NA 14 TRBJ2-1 TRBV29-1 CSVPGTGSYNEQFF
TRBD1 NA 15 TRBJ1-6 TRBV7-9 CASSSGTGGNSPLHF
NA once 13 TRBJ1-5 TRBV2 CASSNKGSQPQHF
NA NA 12 TRBJ1-1 TRBV7-9 CASSTGGTEAFF
TRBD1 few 15 TRBJ2-5 TRBV11-2 CASSFGQGARETQYF
TRBD2 NA 13 TRBJ2-7 TRBV7-9 CASSRAGAGEQYF
NA NA 15 TRBJ2-2 TRBV6-1 CASSTPRTVSGELFF
NA NA 15 TRBJ1-1 TRBV11-2 CASSLVTDSPLGAFF
NA NA 16 TRBJ2-7 TRBV30 CATDMTAPTRRYEQYF
NA NA 15 TRBJ2-7 TRBV27 CASSLSARNSYEQYF
NA NA 11 TRBJ2-7 TRBV7-9 CASTQGWEQYF
NA NA 13 TRBJ2-7 TRBV27 CASSLRQSYEQYF
NA few 11 TRBJ1-3 TRBV29-1 CSVDRGNTIYF
NA NA 17 TRBJ2-1 TRBV6-1 CASSEARAVLEINEQFF
NA few 14 TRBJ1-2 TRBV7-9 CASSPGTANYGYTF
NA NA 16 TRBJ1-2 TRBV6-5 CASSYEVTGFYYGYTF
NA NA 14 TRBJ2-7 TRBV27 CASSATGLSYEQYF